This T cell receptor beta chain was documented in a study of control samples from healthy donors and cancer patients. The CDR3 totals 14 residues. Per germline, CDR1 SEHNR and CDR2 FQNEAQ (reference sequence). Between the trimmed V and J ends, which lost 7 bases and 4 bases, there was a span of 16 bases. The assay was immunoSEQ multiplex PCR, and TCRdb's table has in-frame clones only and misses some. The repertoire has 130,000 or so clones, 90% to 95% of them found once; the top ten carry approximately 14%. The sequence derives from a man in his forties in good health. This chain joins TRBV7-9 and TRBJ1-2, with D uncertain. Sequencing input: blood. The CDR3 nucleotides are TGTGCCAGCACCACAACGAAGGATCCCTATGGCTACACCTTC. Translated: CASTTTKDPYGYTF.